The TCR beta chain described here comes from a study of T cell changes during pregnancy in multiple sclerosis. TCRdb's copy holds only in-frame clones and misses some; the assay was immunoSEQ multiplex PCR. Among about 84,000 clones listed, nearly 95% were seen once. The germline gives CDR1 LNHNV, CDR2 YYDKDF (reference sequence). The CDR3 loop spans 13 amino acids. Trimming stripped 4 bases from V and 7 bases from J, with 10 bases between. The rearrangement uses TRBV15 and TRBJ2-2, with TRBD2 as a possible D gene (5 bases). Sample: peripheral blood, taken in the second trimester of pregnancy. The TCR was taken from a female donor in good health, enrolled as a control in a pregnancy study. The CDR3 spells CATSTGRGGELFF. DNA for the CDR3: TGTGCCACCAGCACGGGGAGAGGCGGGGAGCTGTTTTTT.